The T cell receptor (beta chain) described here comes from a study of neurological immune-mediated disorders. The study, taken as a whole, reports: TCR-beta repertoires seemed private in all groups, with no expanded CDR3 amino acid sequences shared.

Healthy control samples came from blood bank volunteers in Maryland, USA. V lost 3 bases to trimming and J lost 3 bases; unmatched junction nucleotides: 6. The CDR3 loop spans 16 amino acids. From germline, CDR1 is SGHRS and CDR2 YFSETQ. The cDNA was generated through 5'RACE incorporating 10-nucleotide random UMIs. TCRdb re-called the 5' RACE reads with MiXCR, one entry per CDR3 protein. The sample includes tens of thousands of distinct CDR3 sequences, 17% of them seen just once. The sample holds many counts of this clonotype. Its antigen remains unknown. The source of this sequence is a woman aged 40 to 50 in good health. The sequencing sample was made of PBMCs. This chain uses TRBV5-1 with TRBJ2-1, with TRBD1 identical over 10 bases. The CDR3 region has the DNA TGCGCCAGCAGCTACCGGACAGGGGGTGACTACAATGAGCAGTTCTTC. Translation: CASSYRTGGDYNEQFF.